Shown below are 7 T cell receptor beta chains from a single sample sequenced in a study of cytomegalovirus exposure and HLA in healthy donors. The study ran its PCR with 60 Vbeta and 13 Jbeta primers. Clones were read by immunoSEQ multiplex PCR, and TCRdb kept only the in-frame ones, dropping some. In the table there are about 140,000 clones, about 78% of which are singletons. Sequencing was performed on PBMCs. These receptors were taken from a man younger than 35 in good health and CMV-seronegative.

The chain uses TRBV30 and TRBJ1-2, with unresolved D. Trimming cost V 2 bases and J 4 bases, with 11 bases left between them. CDR3 length: 13 amino acids. Germline V gene sequence: CDR1 GTSNPN, CDR2 SVGIG (reference sequence). The CDR3 spells CAWSHSTPYGYTF. The CDR3 DNA follows: TGTGCCTGGAGTCATAGTACGCCCTATGGCTACACCTTC. The full variable domain, completed using reference TRBV30 and TRBJ1-2, is SQTIHQWPATLVQPVGSPLSLECTVEGTSNPNLYWYRQAAGRGLQLLFYSVGIGQISSEVPQNLSASRPQDRQFILSSKKLLLSDSGFYLCAWSHSTPYGYTFGSGTRLTVV.

The chain has TRBV5-6 and TRBJ2-3; D is unclear. Deletions cut 2 bases from V and 6 bases from J, with 7 bases between. The germline CDR1 and CDR2 sequences are SGHDT and YYEEEE. CDR3 length: 12 amino acids. The CDR3 region is CASSFFGDTQYF. CDR3 DNA: TGTGCCAGCAGCTTCTTCGGGGATACGCAGTATTTT.

This sequence joins TRBV6-5 and TRBJ1-2, with TRBD1 matching 7 bases. In germline, CDR1 is MNHEY, CDR2 SVGAGI. Unmatched junction bases numbered 11, after V lost 6 bases and J lost 4 bases. This CDR3 has 15 amino acids. In DNA, the CDR3 is TGTGCCAGCAGAAAAGGTGGGACAGTTGCCTATGGCTACACCTTC. Translation gives CASRKGGTVAYGYTF.

This chain links TRBV14 with TRBJ2-7; 9 nucleotides line up with TRBD1. The germline CDR1 and CDR2 sequences are SGHDN and FVKESK. J was trimmed by 3 bases and V by 2 bases; bases with no gene match: 2. The CDR3 extends over 14 amino acids. In nucleotides, the CDR3 is TGTGCCAGCAGCCAACCGGGACAGGGCTACGAGCAGTACTTC. This sequence encodes CASSQPGQGYEQYF.

About this clone: This same CDR3 is encoded by further DNA sequences in the sample. CDR3: CASSLGQRTEAFF. CDR3 coding DNA: TGTGCCAGTAGTCTAGGACAGCGCACTGAAGCTTTCTTT. The chain carries TRBV19 and TRBJ1-1; D is perhaps TRBD1 (6 bases). Trimming removed 5 bases at V and 4 bases at J, with 11 bases between. CDR3 size: 13 residues. Germline CDR1 LNHDA, CDR2 SQIVND (reference sequence).

This clone has a handful of counts. The J gene is TRBJ2-7, the V gene TRBV10-2; 8 nucleotides align to TRBD2. V dropped 4 bases and J dropped 7; count of bases not matched to a gene: 12. The CDR3 contains 15 residues. CDR1 is WSHSY and CDR2 is SAAADI in the germline V gene. CDR3 bases: TGCGCCAGCAGTGGGGGACTAGACCCGTTCTATGAGCAGTACTTC. Protein product: CASSGGLDPFYEQYF.

This clone has just a few counts. Different DNA sequences within this sample yield the same CDR3. V is TRBV9 and J is TRBJ2-7; D is possibly TRBD1 (6 bases). This CDR3 spans 14 amino acids. Germline values: CDR1 SGDLS, CDR2 YYNGEE. Trimming cost V 1 base and J 2 bases, with 10 bases left between them. The CDR3 protein is CASSVTDRPYEQYF. CDR3 DNA: TGTGCCAGCAGCGTAACTGACAGGCCCTACGAGCAGTACTTC.